These T cell receptor beta chains were read from a single sample in a study of blood T cell repertoires in COVID-19. Assay used: immunoSEQ multiplex PCR; TCRdb lists only in-frame clones, some missing. The data contain around 100,000 clones, around 83% of them seen just once; the ten biggest clones take up around 6%. The material sequenced was peripheral blood. Source of these receptors: a woman aged 55 to 70 with COVID-19, enrolled during active disease. Each CDR3 is given with its conserved first and last residue. A D gene is named only where the DNA matches it firmly. Size is omitted from some rows. Given values are once, few, many or a class for expanded clones.

clone size	CDR3 length	D gene	V gene	J gene	CDR3 DNA	CDR3 protein
-	12	-	TRBV7-9	TRBJ1-2	TGTGCCAGCAGCTCAGTTGCCTATGGCTACACCTTC	CASSSVAYGYTF
once	15	-	TRBV6-5	TRBJ1-5	TGTGCCAGCAGTTACGGGGCAGGGGAAGGTCAGCCCCAGCATTTT	CASSYGAGEGQPQHF
-	17	-	TRBV7-6	TRBJ2-2	TGTGCCAGCAGCTTATACGTACAGGGCGAGAACACCGGGGAGCTGTTTTTT	CASSLYVQGENTGELFF
once	14	TRBD2	TRBV6-6	TRBJ2-5	TGTGCCAGCAGTTCAATAGCGGGGCAAGAGACCCAGTACTTC	CASSSIAGQETQYF
-	14	-	TRBV4-1	TRBJ1-2	TGCGCCAGCAGCCAAGTGGTACAGGGTTATGGCTACACCTTC	CASSQVVQGYGYTF
-	12	-	TRBV12-3/TRBV12-4	TRBJ2-2	TGTGCCAGCAGACAGGGCACCGGGGAGCTGTTTTTT	CASRQGTGELFF
-	12	TRBD1	TRBV5-1	TRBJ2-7	TGCGCCAGCGGACAGGACTCCTACGAGCAGTACTTC	CASGQDSYEQYF
-	15	-	TRBV2	TRBJ1-6	TGTGCCAGCAGTGAGGGAGACAGGAGAGATTCACCCCTCCACTTT	CASSEGDRRDSPLHF
-	13	-	TRBV3-1/TRBV3-2	TRBJ1-2	TGTGCCAGCAGCCAAAGGCGGTTATATGGCTACACCTTC	CASSQRRLYGYTF
few	12	TRBD1	TRBV12-3/TRBV12-4	TRBJ1-2	TGTGCCAGCAGTCAGGGGGCGCATGGCTACACCTTC	CASSQGAHGYTF
-	16	TRBD1	TRBV28	TRBJ1-2	TGTGCCAGCAGTTCTCAAGCGGGACAGGAGAGATATGGCTACACCTTC	CASSSQAGQERYGYTF
few	16	-	TRBV19	TRBJ2-2	TGTGCCAGTAGACCAGGACAGTCACTTAACACCGGGGAGCTGTTTTTT	CASRPGQSLNTGELFF
-	17	TRBD1	TRBV5-4	TRBJ1-2	TGTGCCAGCAGCCCGGGGGGACAGGCGACCTTCGACTATGGCTACACCTTC	CASSPGGQATFDYGYTF
-	14	-	TRBV5-6	TRBJ2-3	TGTGCCAGCAGCTTGTCGCGGCTCACAGATACGCAGTATTTT	CASSLSRLTDTQYF
-	16	TRBD2	TRBV11-3	TRBJ2-3	TGTGCCAGCAGCTCCCGGACTAGCGGCCGCACAGATACGCAGTATTTT	CASSSRTSGRTDTQYF
once	15	TRBD2	TRBV4-1	TRBJ2-5	TGCGCCAGCAGCCTCCTAGCGGGGGGTCAAGAGACCCAGTACTTC	CASSLLAGGQETQYF
-	14	TRBD1	TRBV27	TRBJ1-2	TGTGCCAGCAGTCCCCGACAGGGGTTAGATGGCTACACCTTC	CASSPRQGLDGYTF
-	15	-	TRBV5-5	TRBJ1-2	TGTGCCAGCAGCTCGCGGGCCTCTCCACCGGTAGGCTACACCTTC	CASSSRASPPVGYTF
-	15	-	TRBV4-2	TRBJ1-1	TGTGCCAGCAGCAACCGTCCCGGCAGGGACACTGAAGCTTTCTTT	CASSNRPGRDTEAFF
-	16	TRBD1	TRBV5-3	TRBJ1-2	TGTGCCAGAAGCTTGGCCCCGGGACAGGGAGGCTATGGCTACACCTTC	CARSLAPGQGGYGYTF
-	13	-	TRBV7-9	TRBJ2-4	TGTGCCGCAATGAGGGGGGAGGGAAACATTCAGTACTTC	CAAMRGEGNIQYF
-	13	-	TRBV15	TRBJ2-7	TGTGCCACCAGCAGGAATACAGGGTTCGAGCAGTACTTC	CATSRNTGFEQYF
-	16	TRBD2	TRBV11-3	TRBJ2-1	TGTGCCAGCAGCTTAGGTCGCGGGGGGGCCAGGAATGAGCAGTTCTTC	CASSLGRGGARNEQFF
-	15	-	TRBV5-5	TRBJ2-7	TGTGCCAGCAGCTTAAATGCAGGGATCCCCTACGAGCAGTACTTC	CASSLNAGIPYEQYF
-	15	TRBD1	TRBV5-5	TRBJ1-1	TGTGCCAGCGGCCCGGGACAGGGGGGGAACACTGAAGCTTTCTTT	CASGPGQGGNTEAFF
-	15	-	TRBV2	TRBJ1-1	TGTGCCAGCAGGGCTCAAGACAACATGAACACTGAAGCTTTCTTT	CASRAQDNMNTEAFF
-	16	-	TRBV29-1	TRBJ1-2	TGCAGCGTTGAAGATGGGGCTGCAGGGATCATGGATGGCTACACCTTC	CSVEDGAAGIMDGYTF
-	13	TRBD1	TRBV7-9	TRBJ1-1	TGTGCCAGCAGCCAGGGACAGGCGGGAAGGGCTTTCTTT	CASSQGQAGRAFF
-	15	TRBD1	TRBV7-2	TRBJ1-3	TGTGCCAGCAGAGCGACAGGGAGCTCTGGAAACACCATATATTTT	CASRATGSSGNTIYF
-	15	TRBD1	TRBV11-1	TRBJ1-2	TGTGCCAGCAGCCCCTACCGGGACAGGGTAGGAGGCTACACCTTC	CASSPYRDRVGGYTF
-	14	TRBD1	TRBV30	TRBJ1-6	TGTGCCTGGAACAGGGGGCTGGTTGGGACGGCCCTCCACTTT	CAWNRGLVGTALHF
once	13	-	TRBV6-4	TRBJ1-2	TGTGCCAGCAGTGAGGGTGGGCGACGGGGCTACACCTTC	CASSEGGRRGYTF
-	13	-	TRBV19	TRBJ1-5	TGTGCCAGTAGTGGCGGGGAGTGGCAGCCCCAGCATTTT	CASSGGEWQPQHF
-	13	-	TRBV7-6	TRBJ2-5	TGTGCCAGCACCCCAATTGGGCGGGGGACCCAGTACTTC	CASTPIGRGTQYF
-	13	TRBD2	TRBV12-3/TRBV12-4	TRBJ2-7	TGTGCCAGCAGTCCGGGACTACACTACGAGCAGTACTTC	CASSPGLHYEQYF
-	18	TRBD2	TRBV25-1	TRBJ2-1	TGTGCCAGCAGTGAATCTTGGACTAGCGGGGGGCCCTACAATGAGCAGTTCTTC	CASSESWTSGGPYNEQFF
-	14	-	TRBV6-1	TRBJ1-1	TGTGCCAGCACCCCCGCCCAGGGAGGGGGTGAAGCTTTCTTT	CASTPAQGGGEAFF
-	16	-	TRBV4-2	TRBJ1-5	TGTGCCAGCAGCCAAGGTGTGACAGCAGATTATCAGCCCCAGCATTTT	CASSQGVTADYQPQHF
-	17	TRBD1	TRBV29-1	TRBJ2-3	TGCAGTCTAATAGAGGCAGGGGGCTGGGGGTTCACAGATACGCAGTATTTT	CSLIEAGGWGFTDTQYF
-	15	TRBD2	TRBV28	TRBJ2-7	TGTGCCAGCAGTATTCCTGCGGGGGGGATAGACGAGCAGTACTTC	CASSIPAGGIDEQYF
-	16	-	TRBV14	TRBJ1-4	TGTGCCAGCAGCCGCCTTGGGGGGGGCCCGAATGAAAAACTGTTTTTT	CASSRLGGGPNEKLFF
-	17	TRBD1	TRBV27	TRBJ1-5	TGTGCCAGCAGTTCACAGGGGCAGGGGTATAGCAATCAGCCCCAGCATTTT	CASSSQGQGYSNQPQHF
-	18	-	TRBV18	TRBJ1-1	TGTGCCAGCTCACGATCACTCCCGGGGGGAGCCATGAACACTGAAGCTTTCTTT	CASSRSLPGGAMNTEAFF
-	15	TRBD1	TRBV18	TRBJ1-1	TGTGCCAGCACCGTCGGACAGGGGGCGAGCACTGAAGCTTTCTTT	CASTVGQGASTEAFF
-	15	-	TRBV5-1	TRBJ2-2	TGCGCCAGCAGCTTGACCACCGGGGTGACCGGGGAGCTGTTTTTT	CASSLTTGVTGELFF
-	17	TRBD1	TRBV4-2	TRBJ2-4	TGTGCCAGCAGCCAAGTCGAACGGGGACAGGGGGGAAACATTCAGTACTTC	CASSQVERGQGGNIQYF
-	16	-	TRBV7-2	TRBJ1-4	TGTGCCAGCAGCGACCAGGCGCGGGGAGAGGGGGAAAAACTGTTTTTT	CASSDQARGEGEKLFF
-	11	-	TRBV30	TRBJ2-4	TGTGCCTGGAGTAGCCAAAACATTCAGTACTTC	CAWSSQNIQYF
-	15	-	TRBV7-9	TRBJ1-3	TGTGCCAGCAGCCCAGGGGAGTCGTATCGAAACACCATATATTTT	CASSPGESYRNTIYF
-	15	-	TRBV10-1	TRBJ2-1	TGCGCCAGCAGTGACTCGTCTACCTCCTACAATGAGCAGTTCTTC	CASSDSSTSYNEQFF
-	13	-	TRBV12-3/TRBV12-4	TRBJ1-3	TGTGCCAGTGTCCTTTCTTTTGGAAACACCATATATTTT	CASVLSFGNTIYF
-	15	-	TRBV7-9	TRBJ2-5	TGTGCCAGCAGCTTAGCGTTCGGGGACCAAGAGACCCAGTACTTC	CASSLAFGDQETQYF
-	13	-	TRBV7-9	TRBJ2-3	TGTGCCAGCAGCTTACTCAGCACAGATACGCAGTATTTT	CASSLLSTDTQYF